These T cell receptor beta chains were read from a single sample in a study of T-cell memory formation after mild COVID-19. TCRdb itself ran the 5' RACE reads through MiXCR, one entry per CDR3 protein. The table includes tens of thousands of distinct CDR3 sequences, more than 10% detected once. Source material: PBMCs or a T cell subset sorted from them (not recorded which). Receptors originate from a man aged 18 to 30 who had mild COVID-19 (a few samples of this study predate the infection). Cell type and time point are not known. Each CDR3 is given with its conserved first and last residue. The D gene is left open where the match is weak. A row's size may be missing; if present it is once, few, many or a size class.

d_call	v_call	j_call	clone_size	cdr3_aa	cdr3_nt
-	TRBV25-1	TRBJ2-3	few	CASSEFKGYTDTQYF	TGTGCCAGCAGTGAATTTAAGGGATACACAGATACGCAGTATTTT
-	TRBV2	TRBJ2-7	-	CASSEFVELRLGEQYF	TGTGCCAGCAGTGAGTTCGTGGAGCTCAGGCTCGGCGAGCAGTACTTC
TRBD2	TRBV19	TRBJ2-1	-	CASSMGLANEQFF	TGTGCCAGTAGTATGGGACTAGCCAATGAGCAGTTCTTC
TRBD2	TRBV4-2	TRBJ2-5	-	CASSQDGTSGGRETQYF	TGTGCCAGCAGCCAAGATGGCACTAGCGGGGGGAGAGAGACCCAGTACTTC
-	TRBV6-2/TRBV6-3	TRBJ1-6	-	CASSFYLDSPLHF	TGTGCCAGCAGTTTTTACCTTGATTCACCCCTCCACTTT
-	TRBV5-1	TRBJ1-6	many	CASSYRSNRERSPLHF	TGCGCCAGCAGCTACCGTTCGAACAGGGAGCGTTCACCCCTCCACTTT
-	TRBV30	TRBJ1-6	-	CACGTDNSPLHF	TGTGCCTGCGGGACTGATAATTCACCCCTCCACTTT
-	TRBV9	TRBJ2-5	-	CASSVSGEGETQYF	TGTGCCAGCAGCGTCTCAGGGGAGGGAGAGACCCAGTACTTC
TRBD2	TRBV6-4	TRBJ2-1	many	CASSPLLAGGHEQFF	TGTGCCAGCAGCCCCCTCCTAGCGGGGGGGCATGAGCAGTTCTTC
-	TRBV5-6	TRBJ2-3	few	CASSLVGGHTDTQYF	TGTGCCAGCAGCTTGGTTGGGGGCCACACAGATACGCAGTATTTT
-	TRBV29-1	TRBJ2-5	-	CSVDPLQETQYF	TGCAGCGTTGACCCACTCCAGGAGACCCAGTACTTC
-	TRBV27	TRBJ2-5	-	CASRLAGGETQYF	TGTGCCAGCAGACTTGCTGGGGGAGAGACCCAGTACTTC
-	TRBV20-1	TRBJ2-1	-	CSAMGGRGEQFF	TGCAGTGCTATGGGGGGACGGGGTGAGCAGTTCTTC
-	TRBV6-5	TRBJ1-6	few	CASSYNLGSPLHF	TGTGCCAGCAGTTACAACCTGGGTTCACCCCTCCACTTT
-	TRBV3-1	TRBJ2-2	few	CASSPLQGDGELFF	TGTGCCAGCAGCCCCCTTCAGGGTGACGGGGAGCTGTTTTTT
-	TRBV11-2	TRBJ1-3	many	CASSPLGGRELGNTIYF	TGTGCCAGCAGCCCCCTCGGTGGGCGGGAGCTTGGAAACACCATATATTTT
TRBD1	TRBV9	TRBJ2-5	many	CASSAGQGRETQYF	TGTGCCAGCAGCGCGGGACAGGGGAGGGAGACCCAGTACTTC
TRBD1	TRBV7-3	TRBJ1-6	few	CASSLQGANSPLHF	TGTGCCAGCAGCTTACAGGGGGCTAATTCACCCCTCCACTTT
TRBD2	TRBV12-5	TRBJ2-5	many	CASRASGGQETQYF	TGTGCTAGTCGGGCTAGCGGGGGTCAAGAGACCCAGTACTTC
-	TRBV3-1	TRBJ2-7	many	CASGNGGAQYF	TGTGCCAGCGGGAACGGAGGAGCGCAGTACTTC
TRBD1	TRBV18	TRBJ2-7	few	CASSPPNGGPGQGAYEQYF	TGTGCCAGCTCACCACCGAACGGGGGACCGGGACAGGGGGCGTACGAGCAGTACTTC
-	TRBV7-9	TRBJ2-5	-	CASSLVGENSYQETQYF	TGTGCCAGCAGCTTAGTTGGGGAAAACTCGTACCAAGAGACCCAGTACTTC
-	TRBV18	TRBJ2-1	few	CASSPQLEAYNEQFF	TGTGCCAGCTCACCACAACTGGAGGCCTACAATGAGCAGTTCTTC
-	TRBV5-4	TRBJ2-3	-	CASSSDKDHTDTQYF	TGTGCCAGCAGCTCGGACAAGGACCACACAGATACGCAGTATTTT
TRBD1	TRBV5-1	TRBJ2-7	few	CASSLGGTVITEQYF	TGCGCCAGCAGCTTGGGTGGGACAGTTATAACCGAGCAGTACTTC
-	TRBV4-3	TRBJ1-6	-	CASSQDLTRGRSSPLHF	TGCGCCAGCAGCCAAGATCTTACGAGGGGAAGGAGTTCACCCCTCCACTTT
-	TRBV12-3/TRBV12-4	TRBJ2-1	many	CASSLTRDNEQFF	TGTGCCAGCAGTTTAACCCGAGACAATGAGCAGTTCTTC
-	TRBV9	TRBJ2-5	few	CASSATPRWETQYF	TGTGCCAGCAGCGCGACCCCCCGGTGGGAGACCCAGTACTTC
-	TRBV6-1	TRBJ2-5	few	CASSPSFETQYF	TGTGCCAGCAGTCCTAGCTTCGAGACCCAGTACTTC
TRBD1	TRBV5-4	TRBJ1-5	-	CASSSGTGGNQPQHF	TGTGCCAGCAGCTCCGGGACAGGCGGCAATCAGCCCCAGCATTTT
TRBD2	TRBV7-2	TRBJ2-7	-	CASSPRTSRTYEQYF	TGTGCCAGCAGCCCCCGGACTAGCCGAACCTACGAGCAGTACTTC
TRBD2	TRBV7-2	TRBJ2-3	many	CASSLRRGVDTQYF	TGTGCCAGCAGCTTAAGACGGGGGGTAGATACGCAGTATTTT
-	TRBV20-1	TRBJ1-6	-	CSAREPRARAPLHF	TGCAGTGCTAGAGAGCCAAGAGCTAGGGCACCCCTCCACTTT
-	TRBV4-1	TRBJ1-5	few	CASSQVKGPSNQPQHF	TGCGCCAGCAGCCAAGTGAAAGGGCCCAGCAATCAGCCCCAGCATTTT
TRBD1	TRBV6-1	TRBJ1-5	few	CASSQTGQEQPQHF	TGTGCCAGCAGTCAGACAGGGCAGGAACAGCCCCAGCATTTT